This T cell receptor (beta chain) was sequenced in a study of T cell repertoires in cytomegalovirus infection. The wider study: Used in the study were CMV epitopes, some recently identified and HLA-C-restricted, others well-studied and HLA-B-restricted. Shared public TCR beta signatures pointed to both CMV infection and a matching HLA type. Study-level findings and limits: Summed frequency of public TCR beta families distinguished CMV carriers with the relevant HLA. HLA-C-restricted CMV clonotypes gave the most frequent clonotype in two of eight donors.

This clonotype was found once. The antigen is unknown. Looked up from germline, CDR1 is KGHSH and CDR2 is LQKENI. The CDR3 spans 14 residues. Trimming shortened V by 1 base and J by 0 bases, and 4 bases separated the two germline ends. TCRdb re-analysed the reads in MiXCR, keeping a single row per CDR3 protein. The sample contains about 920,000 distinct CDR3 sequences, roughly 30% of which appear only once. Source: cultured CD8+ T cells from PBMCs, taken from culture after CMV antigen stimulation. This clonotype was sampled from a human donor in good health (CMV status not recorded). Some clones in this sample may be carry-over from other donors' samples. The chain recombines TRBV18 with TRBJ2-1, with D hard to call. The CDR3 reads CASSPQASYNEQFF. DNA of the CDR3: TGTGCCAGCTCACCACAGGCCTCCTACAATGAGCAGTTCTTC. Drawing the rest from reference TRBV18 and TRBJ2-1, the complete variable domain is NAGVMQNPRHLVRRRGQEARLRCSPMKGHSHVYWYRQLPEEGLKFMVYLQKENIIDESGMPKERFSAEFPKEGPSILRIQQVVRGDSAAYFCASSPQASYNEQFFGPGTRLTVL.